This T cell receptor (beta chain) comes out of a study of blood T cell repertoires in COVID-19 (dated by TCRdb to the early 2020s). For context, the study as a whole: The collaborator samples originated in the United States, Italy and Spain and spanned the acute and convalescent phases of COVID-19. The material from the prospective study consisted of cDNA or gDNA derived from T cells, B-cell-depleted T cells, or PBMCs. Subjects who had been exposed to COVID-19, were actively infected with it, or had recovered from it provided the deeply sampled blood TCRbeta repertoires that made up the dataset. A freely available public database, intended as a resource for researchers studying the immune response to SARS-CoV-2, is where the repertoires were released. Samples were obtained from the ongoing ImmuneRACE study (first 160 participants) and from 1,200 or so subjects provided by 6 global collaborators. Sample metadata almost always included a de-identified subject ID, COVID-19 status, age in years and sex. Where available, HLA class I and class II types were obtained from metadata supplied by the sample provider rather than from assay-based typing. Overall study results and their limits: How much clinical and demographic metadata was included differed by source and by participant, and the metadata was provided uncurated.

About this clone: Which antigen it targets is not known. Nothing much larger sits one base from this clone, and base qualities are not available.

The immunoSEQ Assay, a bias-controlled multiplex PCR, was used to amplify TCRbeta CDR3 regions from genomic DNA. As for the authors' bioinformatics: Nucleated cell counts per sample were estimated from amplification of reference gene primers within the assay. To quantify the absolute abundance of each unique TCRbeta CDR3 rearrangement, sequence reads were collapsed and filtered. For each sample, productive Simpson clonality was calculated as the square root of Simpson's diversity index over productive rearrangements. The immuneACCESS repertoire file appears here via TCRdb, limited to in-frame rearrangements. These files lack a portion of the clones; in checked studies, under half of the deficit traces to unresolved V genes, and the cause of the others is not known. The DNA gave D and trimming, while V, J and clone size come from that table. This sample gives approximately 70,000 clones in total; about four fifths of them show up just once. Of the sample, 18% is held by the ten largest clones.

A second Seattle source provided samples from volunteer blood donors who had recovered from COVID-19. The collaborating institutions used their own protocols to collect whole blood in K2EDTA tubes. For TCRbeta analysis, collaborators shipped samples as frozen whole blood, isolated PBMCs, or DNA extracted from either of those sample types. Including cysteine and phenylalanine, the CDR3 has 15 amino acids. The entry retains the CDR3 DNA only, 45 bases that are in frame from base 1. Taken from the germline V gene, the CDR1 and CDR2 loops are MDHEN and SYDVKM. V is clipped by 6 bases and J by 9 bases, and the sequence between their germline boundaries is 21 bases long.

This chain is built from TRBV28 and TRBJ1-5; the best D guess is TRBD1, with 5 bases matching. The specimen was peripheral blood. This clonotype originated in a man in his sixties or seventies who had recovered from COVID-19. This receptor carries the CDR3 CASSFRGFQSRPQHF. The DNA sequence reads TGTGCCAGCAGCTTTCGGGGGTTTCAGTCTCGGCCCCAGCATTTT.